This T cell receptor beta chain was found in a study of low-dose radiotherapy and immunotherapy resistance in tumors. In its sample, this clonotype was seen many times. Time point in this sample: before trial treatment. The V gene lost 5 bases and the J gene lost 0 bases, with 8 bases spanning the gap. This CDR3 region has 13 residues. Germline V gene lookup returns CDR1 SGHAT and CDR2 FQNNGV. Both a constant-region primer and a V-primer adapter served to amplify TCRs across roughly 20 PCR cycles. TCRdb used MiXCR to reprocess the reads, holding one entry per CDR3 protein. In the table there are about 50,000 distinct CDR3 sequences, approximately 12% of which are singletons.

The sample in question was PBMCs, obtained before treatment. The clonotype originates from a female donor with ovarian cancer. The chain recombines TRBV11-2 with TRBJ2-7, with D perhaps TRBD1 (5 bases). The CDR3 loop reads CASSRQSSYEQYF. The CDR3 DNA follows: TGTGCCAGCAGCAGACAGAGCTCCTACGAGCAGTACTTC.